This T cell receptor (beta chain) was recovered during a study of blood T cells in healthy people across ages. In the study overall: When template switching was applied, about one barcoded beta molecule was captured per two T cells. Study results and limitations: Naive and antigen-experienced cells were not separated, limiting conclusive comparison.

Combining a sample-barcoded 5' primer with a J-beta primer mix, a second PCR ran for 7 to 11 cycles. MiXCR, run by TCRdb on the 5' RACE reads, gives a single entry per CDR3 protein. The data contain approximately 850,000 distinct CDR3 sequences, 55% to 70% of them singletons. With regard to this clonotype: Its antigen is unidentified.

This CDR3 spans 14 amino acids. From germline, CDR1 is LGHDT and CDR2 YNNKEL (reference sequence). Trimming took 0 bases from V and 4 from J, leaving 9 bases between them. The sequenced sample consisted of blood. The clonotype comes from a man aged 25 to 40 in good health. The chain employs TRBV3-1 and TRBJ1-2; no firm D call. The CDR3 DNA follows: TGTGCCAGCAGCCAAGAGCGGAACTCCTATGGCTACACCTTC. Protein sequence: CASSQERNSYGYTF. The full variable domain, in which reference TRBV3-1 and TRBJ1-2 provide the parts outside the CDR3, is DTAVSQTPKYLVTQMGNDKSIKCEQNLGHDTMYWYKQDSKKFLKIMFSYNNKELIINETVPNRFSPKSPDKAHLNLHINSLELGDSAVYFCASSQERNSYGYTFGSGTRLTVV.